This T cell receptor beta chain was found in a study of blood T cell repertoires in COVID-19 (dated by TCRdb to the early 2020s). Regarding the complete study: Samples covering the acute and convalescent phases of COVID-19 were provided by collaborators in the United States, Italy and Spain. The repertoires were released in a freely available public database intended as a resource for research on the immune response to SARS-CoV-2. The prospective study material was composed of cDNA or gDNA derived from T cells, B-cell-depleted T cells, or PBMCs. The samples were drawn from the first 160 participants of the ongoing ImmuneRACE study and from 1,254 subjects provided by 6 global collaborators. Where available, HLA class I and class II types were taken from metadata supplied by the sample provider and were not determined by assay-based typing. The sample metadata nearly always contained a de-identified subject ID, COVID-19 status, age in years and sex. Deeply sampled blood TCRbeta repertoires from subjects exposed to, actively infected with, or recovered from COVID-19 were included in the dataset.

Overall results and qualifications from the work: The quantity of clinical and demographic metadata differed by source and by participant and was supplied without curation.

TCRbeta CDR3 regions were amplified from genomic DNA using the immunoSEQ Assay, a bias-controlled multiplex PCR. From the authors' description of their analysis: The number of nucleated cells in each sample was estimated from the amplification of reference gene primers within the assay. Sequence reads were collapsed and filtered to measure the absolute abundance of every unique TCRbeta CDR3 rearrangement. For each sample, productive Simpson clonality was calculated as the square root of Simpson's diversity index over productive rearrangements. As stored in TCRdb, this immuneACCESS dataset retains in-frame rearrangements with V and J assigned. A fraction of the clones does not appear; measured against another copy, unresolved V genes explain less than half of the discrepancy, and the remainder lacks a known reason. V, J and clone size are taken as reported in that table, and D and trimming were inferred from the DNA itself. This sample lists approximately 200,000 clones; just under 85% were detected once. 6.5% to 7% of the sample is taken by the ten largest.

Collaborating institutions collected whole blood in K2EDTA tubes following their own protocols. For TCRbeta analysis, collaborators shipped samples in one of three forms: frozen whole blood, isolated PBMCs, or DNA extracted from either of those sample types. Cut back by 6 bases and 4 bases, the V and J ends lie 17 bases apart. From the germline V gene, CDR1 is SNHLY and CDR2 is FYNNEI. Reading from cysteine to phenylalanine, the CDR3 counts 15 amino acids. Just the 45-base CDR3 DNA is kept, in frame starting at base 1. For this clone: This receptor's antigen is unknown. The sample holds no much larger clone one base away, and base qualities are not on file.

This receptor chain uses TRBV2 and TRBJ2-3; TRBD2 might be the D gene, on 6 matching bases. The receptor's source is a human donor with acute or convalescent COVID-19. The donor label of this sample is uncertain. The sequenced material came from peripheral blood. The base sequence is TGTGCCAGCAGCGGCCTGGCGGGAAGGGCAGATACGCAGTATTTT. It encodes CASSGLAGRADTQYF.